This TCR beta chain is drawn from a study of blood T cell repertoires in COVID-19. About the research overall: Spain, Italy and the United States supplied samples that represented acute and convalescent COVID-19.

The CDR3 is 15 amino acids. Germline values: CDR1 LGHDT, CDR2 YNNKEL (reference sequence). Trimming removed 1 base from V and 9 bases from J; junction bases left unmatched: 7. Assay used: immunoSEQ multiplex PCR; TCRdb lists only in-frame clones, some missing. Here the sample spans 150,000 or so clones, about 88% being singletons. This clone was counted once. The material sequenced was peripheral blood. The receptor was isolated from a woman older than 75 with acute or convalescent COVID-19. The rearrangement links TRBV3-1 (or the pseudogene TRBV3-2) to TRBJ2-7; 12 positions agree with TRBD2. For the CDR3, the DNA is TGTGCCAGCAGCCAAGGGCTAGCGGGGGGGTCTGGGCAGTACTTC. This gives the protein CASSQGLAGGSGQYF.